This passage covers 29 T cell receptor beta chains from one sample sequenced in a study of control samples from healthy donors and cancer patients. Sequencing used immunoSEQ multiplex PCR; TCRdb keeps in-frame clones, though not all of them. The sample gives 40,000 to 50,000 clones, over 65% of which show up once; roughly 18% is in the top ten. Material: formalin-fixed, paraffin-embedded tissue. The origin of the receptors is a male donor with melanoma.

This clone was counted a single time. The genes are TRBV2 and TRBJ1-2; D is perhaps TRBD1 (5 bases). CDR3 length: 13 residues. Per the germline V gene, CDR1 is SNHLY and CDR2 is FYNNEI. V was trimmed by 1 base and J by 8 bases, leaving 11 bases between them. CDR3: CASSEGAGYGYTF. The CDR3 coding sequence is TGTGCCAGCAGTGAAGGGGCAGGGTACGGCTACACCTTC.

With regard to this clone: A much more abundant neighbour one base away suggests this may be a read error. The same CDR3 also results from other DNA sequences found in this sample. V usage is TRBV4-1 and J usage is TRBJ2-2; D possibly corresponds to TRBD2 (5 bases). The CDR3 is made up of 18 amino acids. Germline V gene lookup returns CDR1 MGHRA and CDR2 YSYEKL. This CDR3 is CASSPSPLSLANTGELFF. CDR3 nucleotides: TGCGCCAGCAGCCCTAGCCCCCTTAGCCTAGCTAACACCGGGGAACTGTTTTTT.

V usage is TRBV7-9 and J usage is TRBJ1-3; no clear D gene. With 5 bases removed from V and 4 bases from J, the gap between germline ends came to 18 bases. Germline values: CDR1 SEHNR, CDR2 FQNEAQ (reference sequence). The CDR3 runs to 16 residues. CDR3 residues: CASSLPEDSYGNTIYF. The CDR3 nucleotides read TGTGCCAGCAGCCTGCCGGAGGATTCTTACGGAAACACCATATATTTT.

The chain combines TRBV2 with TRBJ2-5; the D is unclear. The CDR3 covers 15 residues. Per the germline V gene, CDR1 is SNHLY and CDR2 is FYNNEI. V dropped 4 bases and J dropped 4 bases, with 16 bases sitting between them. CDR3 DNA: TGTGCCAGCAGTGCTCGGGCGTTGGTGGGAGAGACCCAGTACTTC. Protein sequence: CASSARALVGETQYF.

This clone has a single count. The rearrangement joins TRBV6-5 to TRBJ1-2; tentative D call: TRBD1 (6 bases). CDR3 length: 14 residues. The V gene's germline CDR1 is MNHEY and CDR2 SVGAGI. V gave up 7 bases and J gave up 4 bases, with 16 bases separating them. The DNA for the CDR3 is TGTGCCAGCACCTTGAGGCCGGACAGCTATGGCTACACCTTC. Translating gives CASTLRPDSYGYTF.

The J gene is TRBJ2-7, the V gene TRBV11-2; D gene uncertain. The V end was cut by 0 bases, the J end by 6 bases, with 6 bases between. CDR1 and CDR2 (germline): SGHAT, FQNNGV. CDR3 size: 12 residues. CDR3 sequence (DNA): TGTGCCAGCAGCTTAGAATGGGGCGAGCAGTACTTC. As protein: CASSLEWGEQYF.

CDR3 protein: CASSLSLAVTDTQYF. CDR3 DNA sequence: TGTGCCAGCAGCTTGTCCTTAGCCGTCACAGATACGCAGTATTTT. J is TRBJ2-3 and V is TRBV5-5; D remains ambiguous. The CDR3 consists of 15 residues. V lost 1 base, J lost 2 bases, and 11 bases lay in between. Germline V gene data show CDR1 as SGHKS and CDR2 as YYEKEE (reference sequence).

The chain links TRBV7-9 to TRBJ2-2; 10 bases are a match to TRBD2. Trimming removed 5 bases from V and 7 bases from J; junction bases left unmatched: 10. Per the germline V gene, CDR1 is SEHNR and CDR2 is FQNEAQ (reference sequence). This CDR3 region has 16 residues. CDR3 amino acids: CASSHTLAGAVGELFF. CDR3 in DNA: TGTGCCAGCAGCCATACCCTAGCGGGAGCGGTCGGGGAGCTGTTTTTT.

The chain has TRBV6-5 and TRBJ1-2; tentatively, D is TRBD1 (5 bases). Germline CDR1 reads MNHEY; CDR2 reads SVGAGI. CDR3 length: 13 amino acids. V lost 6 bases and J lost 4, with 12 bases in between. The CDR3 reads CASRRGRIYGYTF. The DNA for the CDR3 is TGTGCCAGCAGAAGGGGACGGATCTATGGCTACACCTTC.

The CDR3 protein is CASSQAGPTHNEQFF. The CDR3 DNA is TGTGCCAGCAGTCAGGCGGGACCTACCCACAATGAGCAGTTCTTC. The chain couples TRBV28 to TRBJ2-1, with TRBD2 as a possible D gene (6 bases). Trimming removed 5 bases from V and 5 bases from J, with 16 bases in between. This CDR3 has 15 amino acids. Germline CDR1 reads MDHEN; CDR2 reads SYDVKM.

V usage is TRBV9 and J usage is TRBJ2-3, with 11 bases that match TRBD1. The V gene's germline CDR1 is SGDLS and CDR2 YYNGEE. V was pared by 0 bases and J by 3 bases, with 3 bases of the junction left unmatched. This CDR3 is 16 amino acids long. The CDR3: CASSVAGQGVTDTQYF. The CDR3, as DNA: TGTGCCAGCAGCGTAGCGGGACAGGGGGTAACAGATACGCAGTATTTT.

The rearrangement links TRBV19 to TRBJ1-2; D unclear. Germline loops: CDR1 LNHDA, CDR2 SQIVND (reference sequence). This CDR3 is built from 13 residues. V was cut by 1 base and J by 7 bases, with 10 bases left in between. The CDR3 spells CASSIGRRGGYTF. CDR3 nucleotides: TGTGCCAGTAGTATAGGACGACGAGGTGGCTACACCTTC.

This clone was detected only a few times. The chain links TRBV7-6 to TRBJ2-2; 11 bases map to TRBD1. Per germline, CDR1 SGHVS and CDR2 FNYEAQ. The CDR3 is 15 amino acids. Germline trimming cut 6 bases from V and 5 bases from J; bases unmatched to any gene: 5. CDR3 nucleotides: TGTGCCAGCAGAAGGACAGGGGGCAAAACCGGGGAGCTGTTTTTT. It is translated as CASRRTGGKTGELFF. The whole variable domain, remainder taken from reference TRBV7-6 and TRBJ2-2, is GAGVSQSPRYKVTKRGQDVALRCDPISGHVSLYWYRQALGQGPEFLTYFNYEAQQDKSGLPNDRFSAERPEGSISTLTIQRTEQRDSAMYRCASRRTGGKTGELFFGEGSRLTVL.

V gene TRBV7-2 combines with J gene TRBJ2-7, with 8 bases matching TRBD2. Germline V gives CDR1 SGHTA, CDR2 FQGNSA. The CDR3 is 15 amino acids. V shed 6 bases, J shed 1 base, and the junction held 8 bases outside the gene matches. CDR3 DNA sequence: TGTGCCAGCAGGCCGCCTAGCGGGCCTTCCTACGAGCAGTACTTC. This codes for CASRPPSGPSYEQYF.

This clone came up a few times. This rearrangement joins TRBV6-5 to TRBJ2-7; the D is unclear. The V gene lost 5 bases and the J gene lost 3 bases, with 2 bases spanning the gap. CDR3 length: 10 amino acids. The germline CDR1 and CDR2 sequences are MNHEY and SVGAGI. The CDR3 region is CASSNYEQYF. The CDR3 DNA reads as TGTGCCAGCAGTAACTACGAGCAGTACTTC.

The gene calls are TRBV7-9 and TRBJ2-3; unclear D gene. CDR3 length: 12 amino acids. V gave up 5 bases and J gave up 4 bases, with 7 bases separating them. Germline assignment: CDR1 SEHNR and CDR2 FQNEAQ (reference sequence). Here the CDR3 DNA reads TGTGCCAGCAGCCGAACAGCAGATACGCAGTATTTT. Translated, it gives CASSRTADTQYF.

This chain links TRBV20-1 with TRBJ1-1; 9 bases are a match to TRBD1. J was trimmed by 7 bases and V by 3 bases; bases with no gene match: 9. CDR1 is DFQATT and CDR2 is SNEGSKA in the germline V gene (reference sequence). The length of the CDR3 is 14 residues. CDR3 nucleotides: TGCAGTGCTAGTACAGGGGGCGGACGTATTGAAGCTTTCTTT. Its translation: CSASTGGGRIEAFF.

This clone was observed a few times. The genes are TRBV6-6 and TRBJ2-3, with D maybe TRBD1 (5 bases). V gave up 8 bases and J gave up 5 bases, with 8 bases separating them. Germline CDR1 is MNHNY and CDR2 is SVGAGI (reference sequence). This CDR3 spans 11 amino acids. The CDR3 sequence: CASGHRDTQYF. The DNA for the CDR3 is TGTGCCAGCGGACACAGAGATACGCAGTATTTT.

The chain carries TRBV5-4 and TRBJ2-5, with TRBD2 matching 9 bases. This CDR3 has 14 amino acids. Losses at the gene ends were 4 bases for V and 7 bases for J; bases not matched to a gene: 8. Germline values: CDR1 SGHNT, CDR2 YYREEE (reference sequence). The CDR3 loop reads CASSEPTSGGTQYF. DNA of the CDR3: TGTGCCAGCAGCGAACCGACTAGCGGAGGGACCCAGTACTTC.

The V call is TRBV28, the J call TRBJ1-3, with a weak D call TRBD1 (5 bases). CDR3 length: 16 amino acids. CDR1 is MDHEN and CDR2 is SYDVKM in the germline V gene. Trimming pared 7 bases from V and 4 bases from J, leaving 20 bases between. In DNA form, the CDR3 reads TGTGCCAGCACCCAGGACCTTAGAGGGGTAGGAAACACCATATATTTT. It encodes CASTQDLRGVGNTIYF.

This clone was seen more than once but under ten times. The same CDR3 arises from other DNA sequences in this sample as well. The CDR3 spells CASSLTGYEQYF. The CDR3 bases are TGTGCCAGCAGTTTAACGGGCTACGAGCAGTACTTC. The rearrangement joins TRBV27 to TRBJ2-7; no reliable D call. Germline V lookup: CDR1 MNHEY, CDR2 SMNVEV (reference sequence). The CDR3 is made up of 12 amino acids. Trimming shortened V by 2 bases and J by 3 bases, and 5 bases separated the two germline ends.

The chain links TRBV5-1 to TRBJ2-2; TRBD2 might be the D (6 bases). V was cut by 0 bases and J by 5 bases, with 8 bases left in between. The V gene's germline CDR1 is SGHRS and CDR2 YFSETQ. The length of the CDR3 is 14 residues. DNA of the CDR3: TGCGCCAGCAGCTTGGAGGGGACTACCGGGGAGCTGTTTTTT. It codes for CASSLEGTTGELFF. The entire variable domain, with the rest obtained from reference TRBV5-1 and TRBJ2-2, is as follows: KAGVTQTPRYLIKTRGQQVTLSCSPISGHRSVSWYQQTPGQGLQFLFEYFSETQRNKGNFPGRFSGRQFSNSRSEMNVSTLELGDSALYLCASSLEGTTGELFFGEGSRLTVL.

This clone has more than one count but fewer than ten. J is TRBJ2-3 and V is TRBV29-1, with 12 bases fitting TRBD2. Per the germline V gene, CDR1 is SQVTM and CDR2 is ANQGSEA. V trimming: 6 bases; J trimming: 2 bases; junction bases outside the gene matches: 6. The length of the CDR3 is 15 residues. The CDR3 DNA reads as TGCAGCGTAGCTAGGACTAGCGGGGCCACAGATACGCAGTATTTT. Its protein product is CSVARTSGATDTQYF.

The V and J genes are TRBV7-9 and TRBJ1-1, with 9 bases lining up with TRBD1. The CDR3 extends over 17 amino acids. J was trimmed by 4 bases and V by 5 bases; bases with no gene match: 14. Per the germline V gene, CDR1 is SEHNR and CDR2 is FQNEAQ (reference sequence). CDR3 DNA sequence: TGTGCCAGCAGCCCCCTTCCGGGACAGGGATCGAGCACTGAAGCTTTCTTT. Translated: CASSPLPGQGSSTEAFF.

The chain couples TRBV5-5 to TRBJ2-4; 8 bases are shared with TRBD1. The germline gives CDR1 SGHKS, CDR2 YYEKEE (reference sequence). The CDR3 contains 14 residues. V was pared by 4 bases and J by 8 bases, with 8 bases of the junction left unmatched. This CDR3 is CASSQGQVAYIQYF. The CDR3, as DNA: TGTGCCAGCAGCCAGGGACAGGTGGCGTACATTCAGTACTTC.

This clone was seen only a few times. The V call is TRBV19, the J call TRBJ1-5; the match to TRBD1 covers 9 bases. CDR3 length equals 15 residues. The V and J ends lost 4 bases and 1 base, in that order; junction bases with no gene match: 2. Germline assignment: CDR1 LNHDA and CDR2 SQIVND (reference sequence). The DNA for the CDR3 is TGTGCCAGTAGTACCGGACAGGGGAGCAATCAGCCCCAGCATTTT. Its protein product is CASSTGQGSNQPQHF.

The chain recombines TRBV21-1 with TRBJ1-3; the tabulated D call, TRBD1, remains unverified against the DNA. TRBV21-1 is marked as a pseudogene. The CDR3 length is 17 residues. The CDR3 is CASTECPGHNSGNTIYF. The CDR3 nucleotides read TGTGCCAGCACCGAATGTCCGGGACATAACTCTGGAAACACCATATATTTT.

This rearrangement joins TRBV5-6 to TRBJ2-1; 9 nucleotides align to TRBD2. Unmatched junction bases numbered 11, after V lost 4 bases and J lost 9 bases. CDR1 and CDR2 from the germline V gene are SGHDT and YYEEEE. The length of the CDR3 is 15 residues. The CDR3 here is CASSPPGTSKGEQFF. The CDR3 region has the DNA TGTGCCAGCAGCCCGCCCGGGACTAGCAAGGGTGAGCAGTTCTTC.

This clone was detected only once. An end of the junction does not agree with germline; a read error may underlie this. This rearrangement joins TRBV7-2 to TRBJ2-4, with 8 bases fitting TRBD1. The CDR3 runs to 12 residues. In germline, CDR1 is SGHTA, CDR2 FQGNSA. In DNA, the CDR3 is TGTGCCAGCAGCTTAACAGGGGGTCGCAGGTTATTC. It is translated as CASSLTGGRRLF.